This TCR beta chain was found in a study of blood T cell repertoires in COVID-19. Study summary: Donors in the United States, Italy and Spain gave samples during acute or convalescent COVID-19. From T cells, B-cell-depleted T cells, or PBMCs came the material, which was cDNA or gDNA.

Germline assignment: CDR1 MNHEY and CDR2 SVGAGI. The CDR3 has 13 amino acids. V dropped 7 bases and J dropped 4 bases, with 12 bases sitting between them. The table came from immunoSEQ multiplex PCR; TCRdb's copy has only in-frame clones and leaves some out. The sample records roughly 100,000 clones, approximately 88% being singletons. The sequencing sample was made of peripheral blood. The chain joins TRBV6-5 to TRBJ2-3; D is unclear. The TCR comes from a woman aged 60 to 75 with acute or convalescent COVID-19. The CDR3 protein is CASTPYMADTQYF. Here the CDR3 DNA reads TGTGCCAGCACCCCCTATATGGCAGATACGCAGTATTTT.